This T cell receptor beta chain was found in a study of T-cell memory formation after mild COVID-19 (dated by TCRdb to the early 2020s). Regarding the research as a whole: Most TCR sequence clusters were specific to one of the two donors. In a couple of donors, T-cell clones that expanded and contracted after mild COVID-19 were followed by sequencing TCRalpha and TCRbeta repertoires longitudinally. Two young, previously healthy adult volunteers made up the cohort, one male and one female. What the study reported, not specific to this receptor: Balanced CD4/CD8 phenotypes were observed for clones contracting from day 15 to 85, whereas a bias towards CD4+ was observed for a second wave of clones expanding from day 15 to 37. The study covered only a couple of mild cases, and larger cohorts including severe cases with pre-infection samples were considered necessary. The second-wave clones that peaked on day 37 were not confirmed to be SARS-CoV-2 specific. Contracting CD4+ clones were found mainly in CM and EM memory subsets, while CD8+ clones were enriched in EMRA. Some responding clones were detected in pre-infection memory, suggesting pre-existing cross-reactive memory T cells joined the SARS-CoV-2 response.

Ficoll-Paque density gradient centrifugation was used to isolate PBMCs. The sample was run on an Illumina NovaSeq 6000. TCRalpha and TCRbeta cDNA libraries were constructed by 5'RACE with constant-segment primers, with sample barcodes and unique molecular identifiers being introduced. RNA was extracted from every sample with Trizol reagent. Libraries were amplified in two PCR steps, with a second sample barcode and Illumina TruSeq adapters added in the second step. Sequencing of the libraries was done on an Illumina NovaSeq, producing 2 x 150 bp paired-end reads. The published analysis was carried out like this. The reads were demultiplexed and collapsed into UMI-guided consensus sequences using migec v1.2.7. Using mixcr v2.1.11, the UMI consensuses were aligned to TRA and TRB V and J templates and assembled into clonotypes. A clonotype was counted as expanded or contracted only if both edgeR and NoisET called the change significant, with noise models trained on biological replicates. edgeR calls used a false discovery rate-adjusted p below 0.01 and a log2 fold-change threshold of 1. As an exploratory analysis of dynamics, max-normalized trajectories of the 1000 most abundant clonotypes were examined with PCA combined with hierarchical clustering. Each responding clone was given a CD4 or CD8 phenotype based on the CD4+ and CD8+ repertoires, which had been sequenced separately. In TCRdb, the public reads were trimmed at Q25 with fastp and aligned with MiXCR, with productive beta chains retained. Each record represents a unique CDR3 protein, reported with the most common genes and DNA among its rows. TCRdb's processing, not the authors', yielded these V and J calls. Across this sample there are about 350,000 distinct CDR3 sequences, with approximately 13% seen only once. Roughly 20% of the sample is taken by the ten largest.

This clonotype has more than one count but fewer than ten. Its antigen remains unidentified. The junction departs from germline at one end; a sequencing error may be responsible. The germline V gene encodes CDR1 SEHNR and CDR2 FQNEAQ (reference sequence). Spanning cysteine to phenylalanine, the CDR3 consists of 18 amino acids. The entry retains the CDR3 DNA only, 54 bases that are in frame from base 1. The sequenced sample was PBMCs or a T cell subset sorted from them (not recorded which). The clonotype was recovered from a man between 18 and 35 years old who had mild COVID-19 (a few samples of this study predate the infection). The sample titles of this study are shuffled in the database, so cell type and time point are left out; the donor was told from shared clones. The chain joins TRBV7-9 to TRBJ2-3; TRBD1 matches 12 bases in the middle. The CDR3 loop reads CASSIAPGTGGGTDTQYF. The nucleotide sequence reads as follows: TGTGCCAGCAGCATAGCACCCGGGACAGGGGGCGGCACAGATACGCAGTATTTT.